These 8 T cell receptor beta chains came from one sample sequenced in a study of T-cell reconstitution after alpha-beta-depleted transplantation in children listed by TCRdb under 2016. The method behind the library was PCR. Sequenced on an Illumina HiSeq 2500. TCR libraries were prepared with molecular barcoding, using unique molecular identifiers to normalize TCRbeta repertoire quantification. TCRdb redid the processing of the public reads, applying fastp at Q25 and MiXCR, and retained in-frame beta chains. Every CDR3 protein is listed once, alongside the most common genes and DNA of its rows. Recorded for this sample are approximately 400,000 distinct CDR3 sequences; 11% of them occurred a single time. The ten largest account for 5% to 6.5% of the sample. The sequencing used PBMCs from the stem cell graft donor, collected from the stem cell graft. The receptor source for this set is a human donor who donated a stem cell graft to a child with acute myeloid leukemia.

This clonotype has at least ten counts. The chain combines TRBV27 with TRBJ2-4; 7 positions match TRBD1. The CDR3 length is 13 residues. V lost 5 bases and J lost 4; bases outside the gene matches: 2. The germline V gene has CDR1 MNHEY and CDR2 SMNVEV (reference sequence). The CDR3 is CASSLGQKNIQYF. CDR3 DNA: TGTGCCAGCAGTCTGGGACAGAAAAACATTCAGTACTTC.

The chain recombines TRBV19 with TRBJ2-3; D may be TRBD1 (5 bases). V gave up 3 bases and J gave up 9 bases, with 10 bases separating them. CDR1 is LNHDA, CDR2 SQIVND, per germline (reference sequence). The length of the CDR3 is 12 residues. CDR3 nucleotides: TGTGCCAGTAGTATGACCCCAGGGACGCAGTATTTT. Its protein is CASSMTPGTQYF.

In its sample, this clonotype was seen many times. The V call is TRBV20-1, the J call TRBJ2-7, with 8 nucleotides matching TRBD2. The CDR3 is 15 amino acids. Losses at the gene ends were 0 bases for V and 6 bases for J; bases not matched to a gene: 10. From germline, CDR1 is DFQATT and CDR2 SNEGSKA (reference sequence). The CDR3 nucleotides are TGCAGTGCTAGAGACCCCCGTGGTAGCGGGACCGAGCAGTACTTC. Protein product: CSARDPRGSGTEQYF.

V usage is TRBV20-1 and J usage is TRBJ2-7, with 8 nucleotides matching TRBD1. The CDR3 is made up of 15 amino acids. Losses at the gene ends were 6 bases for V and 6 bases for J; bases not matched to a gene: 16. Germline CDR1 reads DFQATT; CDR2 reads SNEGSKA (reference sequence). For the CDR3, the DNA is TGCAGTGCCATGGACAGGGCGAACAACGGGGCCGAGCAGTACTTC. It encodes CSAMDRANNGAEQYF.

V gene TRBV7-2 combines with J gene TRBJ2-3; 10 nucleotides agree with TRBD1. V lost 5 bases, J lost 5 bases, and 1 base stayed unmatched. The germline gives CDR1 SGHTA, CDR2 FQGNSA. The length of the CDR3 is 13 residues. The CDR3 loop reads CASSGQGGDTQYF. DNA for the CDR3: TGTGCCAGCAGCGGACAGGGGGGAGATACGCAGTATTTT.

V usage is TRBV4-3 and J usage is TRBJ2-1; 11 bases align to TRBD2. The ends lost 0 bases at V and 7 bases at J; junction bases unmatched: 8. The germline CDR1 and CDR2 sequences are LGHNA and YSLEER. The CDR3 consists of 17 residues. CDR3 residues: CASSQDLLAGVGNEQFF. CDR3 in DNA: TGCGCCAGCAGCCAAGATCTACTAGCGGGAGTGGGGAATGAGCAGTTCTTC.

V gene TRBV18 combines with J gene TRBJ1-1; D may be TRBD1 (5 bases). Germline CDR1 KGHSH, CDR2 LQKENI. The CDR3 length is 12 residues. Trimming removed 8 bases from V and 9 bases from J, with 16 bases in between. This CDR3 is CASLEGEGQAFF. CDR3 sequence (DNA): TGTGCCAGCCTAGAAGGGGAGGGACAAGCTTTCTTT. The full variable domain, with the rest looked up from reference TRBV18 and TRBJ1-1, is NAGVMQNPRHLVRRRGQEARLRCSPMKGHSHVYWYRQLPEEGLKFMVYLQKENIIDESGMPKERFSAEFPKEGPSILRIQQVVRGDSAAYFCASLEGEGQAFFGQGTRLTVV.

The chain recombines TRBV4-3 with TRBJ1-1, with D maybe TRBD1 (5 bases). In germline, CDR1 is LGHNA, CDR2 YSLEER. V was shortened by 1 base and J by 6 bases, with 18 bases between the two germline ends. This CDR3 comprises 16 residues. The CDR3 sequence is CASSQGWGGSGAEAFF. CDR3 DNA sequence: TGCGCCAGCAGCCAAGGGTGGGGGGGATCGGGGGCTGAAGCTTTCTTT.